This paragraph reports one T cell receptor beta chain. Its antigen is unknown. The sample belongs to a study of T cell responses to AZD1222 COVID-19 vaccine. At the level of the study: Second doses that came at about 4 or about 12 weeks were put together. General study points: Spike regions recognized by vaccine-associated CD4 TCRs spanned the protein, led by 160-218 and 743-854. Nearly half of spike-specific TCRs reportedly target unmutated variant regions. Donors skewed white British and female; clonal diversity was possibly underestimated.

Libraries were prepared by immunoSEQ multiplex PCR; TCRdb keeps only in-frame clonotypes and omits some of them. Counted here are approximately 88,000 clones, 78% occurring once; the ten biggest clones make up around 20%. Germline trimming cut 6 bases from V and 6 bases from J; bases unmatched to any gene: 6. The V gene's germline CDR1 is SNHLY and CDR2 FYNNEI. The length of the CDR3 is 13 residues. This receptor was identified in an adult in good health. The rearrangement joins TRBV2 to TRBJ1-2; 8 bases are a match to TRBD1. Sequenced here: peripheral blood, sampled on day 0 of AZD1222 vaccination. CDR3 nucleotide sequence: TGTGCCAGCAGCCCCCAGGGGGCAAATGGCTACACCTTC. As protein: CASSPQGANGYTF.